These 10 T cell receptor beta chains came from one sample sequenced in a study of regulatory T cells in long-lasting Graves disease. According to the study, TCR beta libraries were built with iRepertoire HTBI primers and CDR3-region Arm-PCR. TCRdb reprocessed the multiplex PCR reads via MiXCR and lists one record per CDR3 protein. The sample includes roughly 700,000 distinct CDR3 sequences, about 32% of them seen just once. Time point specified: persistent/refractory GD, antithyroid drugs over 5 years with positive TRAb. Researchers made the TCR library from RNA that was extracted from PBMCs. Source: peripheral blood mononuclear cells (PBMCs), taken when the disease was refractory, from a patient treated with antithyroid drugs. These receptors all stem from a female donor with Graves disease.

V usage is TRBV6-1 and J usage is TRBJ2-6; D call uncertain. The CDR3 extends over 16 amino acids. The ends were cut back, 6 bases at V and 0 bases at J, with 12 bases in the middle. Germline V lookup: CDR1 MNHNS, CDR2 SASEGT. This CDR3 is CASRRPSVSGANVLTF. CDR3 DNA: TGTGCCAGCAGGAGACCCTCGGTCTCTGGGGCCAACGTCCTGACTTTC.

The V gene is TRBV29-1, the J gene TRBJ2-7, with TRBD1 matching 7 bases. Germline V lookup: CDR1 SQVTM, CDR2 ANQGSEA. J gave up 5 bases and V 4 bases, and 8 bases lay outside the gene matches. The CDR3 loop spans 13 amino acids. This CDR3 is CSVGETQGNEQYF. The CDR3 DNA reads TGCAGCGTTGGGGAGACACAGGGGAACGAGCAGTACTTC.

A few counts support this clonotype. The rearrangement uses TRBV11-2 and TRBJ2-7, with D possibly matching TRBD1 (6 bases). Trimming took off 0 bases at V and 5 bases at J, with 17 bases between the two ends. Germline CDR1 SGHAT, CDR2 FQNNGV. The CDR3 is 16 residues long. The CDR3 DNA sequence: TGTGCCAGCAGCTTAGATCGCGAGTGGGGGCTGGACGAGCAGTACTTC. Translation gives CASSLDREWGLDEQYF.

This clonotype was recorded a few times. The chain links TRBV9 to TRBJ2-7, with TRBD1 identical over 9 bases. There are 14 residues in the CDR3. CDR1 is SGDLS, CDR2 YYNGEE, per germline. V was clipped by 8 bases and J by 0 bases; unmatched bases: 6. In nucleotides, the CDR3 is TGTGCCAGTGGACCGGGACAGGGCTCCTACGAGCAGTACTTC. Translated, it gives CASGPGQGSYEQYF.

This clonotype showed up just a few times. The CDR3 spells CASSWTDRRNGYTF. CDR3 in DNA: TGCGCCAGCAGCTGGACTGACAGGCGCAATGGCTACACCTTC. V and J are TRBV5-1 and TRBJ1-2; the D gene is possibly TRBD1 (6 bases). The ends were cut back, 3 bases at V and 6 bases at J, with 15 bases in the middle. The CDR3 is 14 residues long. CDR1 SGHRS and CDR2 YFSETQ come from the germline V gene.

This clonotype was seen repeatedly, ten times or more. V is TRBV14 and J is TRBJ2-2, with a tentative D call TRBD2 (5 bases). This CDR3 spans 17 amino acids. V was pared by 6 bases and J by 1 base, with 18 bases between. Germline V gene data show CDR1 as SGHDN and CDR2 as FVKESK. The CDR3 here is CASSLTPRVRNTGELFF. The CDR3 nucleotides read TGTGCCAGCAGTCTTACCCCGAGGGTCCGGAACACCGGGGAGCTGTTTTTT. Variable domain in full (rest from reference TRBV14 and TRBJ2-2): EAGVTQFPSHSVIEKGQTVTLRCDPISGHDNLYWYRRVMGKEIKFLLHFVKESKQDESGMPNNRFLAERTGGTYSTLKVQPAELEDSGVYFCASSLTPRVRNTGELFFGEGSRLTVL.

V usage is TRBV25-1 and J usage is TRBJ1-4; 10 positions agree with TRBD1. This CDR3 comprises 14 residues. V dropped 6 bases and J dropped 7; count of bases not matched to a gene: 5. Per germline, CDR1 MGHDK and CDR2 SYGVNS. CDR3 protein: CASSGTGEGEKLFF. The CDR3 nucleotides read TGTGCCAGCAGCGGGACAGGGGAGGGTGAAAAACTGTTTTTT.

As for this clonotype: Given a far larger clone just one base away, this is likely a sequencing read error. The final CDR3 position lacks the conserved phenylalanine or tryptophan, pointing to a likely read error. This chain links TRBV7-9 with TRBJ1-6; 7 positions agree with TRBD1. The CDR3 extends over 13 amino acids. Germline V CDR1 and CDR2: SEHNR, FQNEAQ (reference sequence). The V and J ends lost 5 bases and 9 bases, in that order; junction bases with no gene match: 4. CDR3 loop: CASSTGVPSPLHL. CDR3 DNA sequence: TGTGCCAGCAGCACAGGGGTCCCTTCACCCCTCCACTTG.

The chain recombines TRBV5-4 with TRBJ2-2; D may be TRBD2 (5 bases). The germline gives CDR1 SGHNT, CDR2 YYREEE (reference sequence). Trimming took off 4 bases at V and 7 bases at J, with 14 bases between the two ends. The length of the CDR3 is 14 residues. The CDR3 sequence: CASSVVLDSGELFF. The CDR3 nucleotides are TGTGCCAGCAGCGTCGTACTAGATAGCGGGGAGCTGTTTTTT.

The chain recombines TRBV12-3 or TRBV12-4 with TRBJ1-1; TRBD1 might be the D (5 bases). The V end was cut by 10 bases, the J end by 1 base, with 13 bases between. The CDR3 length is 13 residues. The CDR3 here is CATRGTPNTEAFF. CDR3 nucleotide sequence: TGTGCCACCAGAGGGACCCCGAACACTGAAGCTTTCTTT.